This TCR beta chain was captured by sequencing in a study of T cell responses to AZD1222 COVID-19 vaccine. Study outcomes and limitations: In a largely white British group with more females than males, clonal diversity was possibly underestimated.

For this clone: Its specificity is not known.

Sequencing used immunoSEQ multiplex PCR; TCRdb keeps in-frame clones, though not all of them. Of 75,000 to 100,000 clones listed, roughly 90% are singletons. Trimming took 5 bases from V and 3 from J; bases not matched to a gene: 7. Germline CDR1 is MNHEY and CDR2 is SMNVEV (reference sequence). CDR3 length: 17 residues. The rearrangement uses TRBV27 and TRBJ1-6, with 10 bases matching TRBD1. This TCR was sampled from an adult in good health. The material was peripheral blood, obtained on day 0 of AZD1222 vaccination. The DNA for the CDR3 is TGTGCCAGCAGTAGAAGACAGGGGGCTGTCTATAATTCACCCCTCCACTTT. Its translation is CASSRRQGAVYNSPLHF.